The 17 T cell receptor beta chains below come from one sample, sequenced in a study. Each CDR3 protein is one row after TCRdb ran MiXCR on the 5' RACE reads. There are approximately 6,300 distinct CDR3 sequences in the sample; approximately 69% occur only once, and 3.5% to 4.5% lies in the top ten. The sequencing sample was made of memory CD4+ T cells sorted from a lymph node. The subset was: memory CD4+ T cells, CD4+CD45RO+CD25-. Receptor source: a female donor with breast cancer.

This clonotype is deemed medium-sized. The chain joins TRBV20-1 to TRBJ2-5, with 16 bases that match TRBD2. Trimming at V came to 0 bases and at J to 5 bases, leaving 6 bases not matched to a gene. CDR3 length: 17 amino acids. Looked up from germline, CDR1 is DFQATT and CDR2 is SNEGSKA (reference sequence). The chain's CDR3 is CSAREGTSGGAVETQYF. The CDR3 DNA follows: TGCAGTGCTAGAGAGGGGACTAGCGGGGGGGCCGTTGAGACCCAGTACTTC.

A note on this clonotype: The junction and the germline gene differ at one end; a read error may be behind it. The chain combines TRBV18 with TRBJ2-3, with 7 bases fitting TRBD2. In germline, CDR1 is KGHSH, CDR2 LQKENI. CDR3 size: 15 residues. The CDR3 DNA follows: TGTACCAGCTCACCATTGGGAGGGCACACAGATACGCAGTATTTT. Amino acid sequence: CTSSPLGGHTDTQYF.

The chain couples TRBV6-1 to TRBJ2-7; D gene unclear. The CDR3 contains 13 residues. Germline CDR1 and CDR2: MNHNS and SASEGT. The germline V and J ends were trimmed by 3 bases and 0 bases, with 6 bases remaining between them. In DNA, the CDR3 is TGTGCCAGCAGTGAGTCTGTCTCCTACGAGCAGTACTTC. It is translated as CASSESVSYEQYF.

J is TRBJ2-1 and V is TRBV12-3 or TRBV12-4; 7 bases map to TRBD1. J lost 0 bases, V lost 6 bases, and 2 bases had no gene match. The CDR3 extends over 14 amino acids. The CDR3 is CASRRDSSYNEQFF. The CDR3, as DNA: TGTGCCAGCAGGAGGGACAGCTCCTACAATGAGCAGTTCTTC.

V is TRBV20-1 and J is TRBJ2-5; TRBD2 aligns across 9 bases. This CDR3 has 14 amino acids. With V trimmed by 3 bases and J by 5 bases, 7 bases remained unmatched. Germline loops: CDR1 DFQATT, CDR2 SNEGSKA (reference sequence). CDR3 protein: CSASRGGRGETQYF. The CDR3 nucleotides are TGCAGTGCTAGTCGGGGCGGGAGGGGGGAGACCCAGTACTTC.

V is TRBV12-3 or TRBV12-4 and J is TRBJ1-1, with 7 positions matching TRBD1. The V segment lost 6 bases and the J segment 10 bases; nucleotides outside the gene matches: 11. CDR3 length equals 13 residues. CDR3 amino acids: CASRGPDRVRAFF. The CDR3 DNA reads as TGTGCCAGCAGGGGCCCCGACAGGGTTCGAGCTTTCTTT.

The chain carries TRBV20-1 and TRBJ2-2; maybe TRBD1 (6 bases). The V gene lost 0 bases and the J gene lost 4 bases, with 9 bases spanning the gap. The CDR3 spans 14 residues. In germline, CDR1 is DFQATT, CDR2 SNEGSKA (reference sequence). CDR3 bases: TGCAGTGCTAGAGAACAGGGTACCACCGGGGAGCTGTTTTTT. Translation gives CSAREQGTTGELFF.

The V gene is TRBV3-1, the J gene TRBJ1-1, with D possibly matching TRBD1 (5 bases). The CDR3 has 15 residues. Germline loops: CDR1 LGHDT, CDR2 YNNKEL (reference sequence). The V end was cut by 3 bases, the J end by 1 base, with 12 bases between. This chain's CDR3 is CASSHNPGENTEAFF. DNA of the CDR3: TGTGCCAGCAGCCACAACCCGGGGGAGAACACTGAAGCTTTCTTT.

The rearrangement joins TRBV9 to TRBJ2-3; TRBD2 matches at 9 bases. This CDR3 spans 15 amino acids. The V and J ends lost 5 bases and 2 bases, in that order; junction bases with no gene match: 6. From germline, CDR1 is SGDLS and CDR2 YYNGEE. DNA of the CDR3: TGTGCCAGCAGTCTAGCGGGAACAGACACAGATACGCAGTATTTT. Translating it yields CASSLAGTDTDTQYF.

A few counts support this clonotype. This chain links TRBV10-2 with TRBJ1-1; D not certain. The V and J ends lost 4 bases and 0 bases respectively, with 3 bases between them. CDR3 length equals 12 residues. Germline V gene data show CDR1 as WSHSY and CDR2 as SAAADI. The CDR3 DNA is TGCGCCAGCAGTGGGATGAACACTGAAGCTTTCTTT. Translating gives CASSGMNTEAFF.

The chain's CDR3 is CATSDGQGARYNEQFF. The CDR3 DNA reads TGTGCCACCAGTGACGGACAGGGGGCTAGGTACAATGAGCAGTTCTTC. This chain joins TRBV24-1 and TRBJ2-1; 11 bases match TRBD1. Losses at the gene ends were 4 bases for V and 4 bases for J; bases not matched to a gene: 5. CDR3 size: 16 residues. Germline assignment: CDR1 KGHDR and CDR2 SFDVKD.

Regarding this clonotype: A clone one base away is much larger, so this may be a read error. The CDR3 DNA reads TGTGCCAGCAGCAAAACTAGCGTTCCTGAGGCCCAGTACTTC. Translating gives CASSKTSVPEAQYF. The J gene is TRBJ2-5, the V gene TRBV7-2; 7 positions match TRBD2. Per the germline V gene, CDR1 is SGHTA and CDR2 is FQGNSA. The CDR3 extends over 14 amino acids. The V gene end was trimmed by 5 bases and the J gene end by 9 bases; junction bases not matched to a gene: 12.

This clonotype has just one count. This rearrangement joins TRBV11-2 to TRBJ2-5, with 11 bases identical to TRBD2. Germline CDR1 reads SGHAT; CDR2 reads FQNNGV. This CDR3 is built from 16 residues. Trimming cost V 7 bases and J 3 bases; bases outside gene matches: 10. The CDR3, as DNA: TGTGCCAGCATCCACAGACTAGCGGGAAGGAAAGAGACCCAGTACTTC. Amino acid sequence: CASIHRLAGRKETQYF.

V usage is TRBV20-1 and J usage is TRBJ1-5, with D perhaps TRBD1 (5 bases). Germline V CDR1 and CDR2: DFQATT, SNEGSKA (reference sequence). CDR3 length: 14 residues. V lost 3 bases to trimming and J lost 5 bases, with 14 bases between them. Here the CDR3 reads CSASRGAGDQPQHF. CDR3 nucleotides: TGCAGTGCTAGCCGCGGGGCTGGGGATCAGCCCCAGCATTTT.

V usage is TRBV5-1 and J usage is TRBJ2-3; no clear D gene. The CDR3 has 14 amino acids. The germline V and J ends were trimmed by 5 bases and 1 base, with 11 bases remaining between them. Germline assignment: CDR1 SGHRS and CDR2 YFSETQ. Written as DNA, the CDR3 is TGCGCCAGCAGATCTCAGACTCGCACAGATACGCAGTATTTT. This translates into CASRSQTRTDTQYF.

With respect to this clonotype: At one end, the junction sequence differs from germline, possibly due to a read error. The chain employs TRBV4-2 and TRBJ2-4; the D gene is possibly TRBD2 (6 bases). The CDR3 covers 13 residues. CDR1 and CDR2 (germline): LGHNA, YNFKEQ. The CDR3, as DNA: TGCGCCAGCAGCCTGCATGGGGGGAACATTCAGTACTTC. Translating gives CASSLHGGNIQYF.

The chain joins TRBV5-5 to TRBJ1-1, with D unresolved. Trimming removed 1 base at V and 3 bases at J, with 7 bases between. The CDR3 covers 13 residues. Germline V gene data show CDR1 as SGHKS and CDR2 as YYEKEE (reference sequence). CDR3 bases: TGTGCCAGCAGCTTGCGGAGGGACACTGAAGCTTTCTTT. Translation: CASSLRRDTEAFF.